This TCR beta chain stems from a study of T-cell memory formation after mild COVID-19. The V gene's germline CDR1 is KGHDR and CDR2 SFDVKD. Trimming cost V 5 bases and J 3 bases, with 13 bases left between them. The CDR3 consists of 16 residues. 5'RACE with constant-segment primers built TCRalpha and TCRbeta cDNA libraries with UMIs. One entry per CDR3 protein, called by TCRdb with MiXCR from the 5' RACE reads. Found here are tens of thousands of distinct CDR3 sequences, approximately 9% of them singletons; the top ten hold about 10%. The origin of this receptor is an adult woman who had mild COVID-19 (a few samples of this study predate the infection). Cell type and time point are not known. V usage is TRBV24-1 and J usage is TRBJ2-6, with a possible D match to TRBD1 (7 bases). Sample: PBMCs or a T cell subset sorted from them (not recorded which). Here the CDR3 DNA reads TGTGCCACCAGTGCTGCGGGGACAGATGGGGCCAACGTCCTGACTTTC. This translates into CATSAAGTDGANVLTF.